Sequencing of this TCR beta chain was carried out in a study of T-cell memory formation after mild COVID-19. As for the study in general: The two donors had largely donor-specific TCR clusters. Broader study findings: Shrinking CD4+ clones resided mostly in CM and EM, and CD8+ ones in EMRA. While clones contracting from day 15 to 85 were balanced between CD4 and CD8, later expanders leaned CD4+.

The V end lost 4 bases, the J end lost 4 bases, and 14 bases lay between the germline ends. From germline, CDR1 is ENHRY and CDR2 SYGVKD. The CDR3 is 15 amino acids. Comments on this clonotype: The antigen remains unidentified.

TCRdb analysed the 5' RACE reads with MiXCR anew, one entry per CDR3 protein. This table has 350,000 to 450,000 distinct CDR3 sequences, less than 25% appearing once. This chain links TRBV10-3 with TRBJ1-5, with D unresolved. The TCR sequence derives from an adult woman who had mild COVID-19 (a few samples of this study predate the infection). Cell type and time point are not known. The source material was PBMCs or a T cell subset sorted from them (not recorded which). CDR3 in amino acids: CAISASGLSNQPQHF. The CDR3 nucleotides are TGTGCCATCAGTGCTTCCGGACTCTCAAATCAGCCCCAGCATTTT.